The clone carrying this TCR beta chain was recorded only once. The antigen is undetermined. Researchers sorted naive CD8 T cells as cells that were CD8+CD4-CCR7+CD45RA+. This record belongs to a study of molecular identifiers for immune sequencing clone quantification. Study-level information: Four of five splits of RNA from 20,000 or 100,000 naive CD8 cells were sequenced in replicates.

The CDR3 has 16 residues. The V end was cut by 0 bases, the J end by 2 bases, with 13 bases between. Germline V gives CDR1 SGHRS, CDR2 YFSETQ. MiXCR, applied by TCRdb to the PCR reads, yields one record per CDR3 protein. Among 85,000 to 120,000 distinct CDR3 sequences listed, 30% to 45% were seen once. The study's findings and limits: Identical TCR molecules can share a barcode, and this sharing could underestimate highly expanded clone sizes. Among effectors, clones above 20 RNA copies held over 97% of molecules; among naive cells, under 1%.

This chain joins TRBV5-1 and TRBJ2-3; TRBD2 is a possible D gene (6 bases). The material sequenced was naive CD8+ T cells from blood, with Jurkat cell RNA spiked in. Subset defined: FACS-sorted CD8+CD4-CCR7+CD45RA+ naive T cells. The sequence came from a human donor in good health. Some libraries in this study had Jurkat cell RNA spiked in. The DNA of the CDR3 is TGCGCCAGCAGCTTGGCTTCGGGAGTTATCACAGATACGCAGTATTTT. Amino acids: CASSLASGVITDTQYF.